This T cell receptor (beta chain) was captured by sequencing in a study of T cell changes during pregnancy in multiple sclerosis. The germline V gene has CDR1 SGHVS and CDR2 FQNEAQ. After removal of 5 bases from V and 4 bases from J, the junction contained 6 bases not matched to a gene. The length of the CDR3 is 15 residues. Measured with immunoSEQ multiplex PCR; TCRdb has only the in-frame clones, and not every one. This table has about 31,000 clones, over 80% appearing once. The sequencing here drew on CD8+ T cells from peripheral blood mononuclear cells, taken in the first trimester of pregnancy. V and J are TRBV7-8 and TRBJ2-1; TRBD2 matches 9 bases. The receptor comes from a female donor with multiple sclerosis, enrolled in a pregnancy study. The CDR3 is CASSASLAGYNEQFF. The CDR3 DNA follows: TGTGCCAGCAGCGCCTCGCTAGCGGGATACAATGAGCAGTTCTTC.